These T cell receptor beta chains were read from a single sample in a study of shared clonotypes between healthy human individuals. The assay was immunoSEQ multiplex PCR, and TCRdb's table has in-frame clones only and misses some. The sample lists about 2.1 million clones, about 92% occurring once. The sequencing input was naive CD8+ T cells from PBMCs. These receptors were obtained from a young man in good health. Some clones in this sample may be carry-over from other donors' samples. Each CDR3 is given with its conserved first and last residue. Fields, in order: D gene, V gene, CDR3 length, J gene, clone size, CDR3 protein, CDR3 DNA. D genes are given only for firm matches. Part of the rows lack a size; the others show once, few, many or a class for expanded clones.

-	TRBV27	17	TRBJ1-1	-	CASSSLSGQSMNTEAFF	TGTGCCAGCAGTTCCCTTTCTGGACAGAGCATGAACACTGAAGCTTTCTTT
-	TRBV7-2	11	TRBJ1-2	few	CASRANYGYTF	TGTGCCAGCAGGGCGAACTATGGCTACACCTTC
-	TRBV19	17	TRBJ1-5	-	CASSPTSGRYSNQPQHF	TGTGCCAGTAGTCCAACGTCCGGGCGCTATAGCAATCAGCCCCAGCATTTT
TRBD2	TRBV10-1	12	TRBJ2-4	-	CASSGREGIQYF	TGCGCCAGCAGTGGGCGGGAGGGCATTCAGTACTTC
-	TRBV6-6	14	TRBJ2-2	-	CASSYFLATGELFF	TGTGCCAGCAGTTACTTCCTAGCAACCGGGGAGCTGTTTTTT
-	TRBV29-1	13	TRBJ2-7	-	CSVVAGNSYEQYF	TGCAGCGTTGTTGCAGGGAACTCCTACGAGCAGTACTTC
-	TRBV7-6	13	TRBJ1-1	-	CASSLDEGHEAFF	TGTGCCAGCAGCTTAGACGAGGGGCATGAAGCTTTCTTT
-	TRBV7-9	14	TRBJ2-1	-	CASSSYGGYNEQFF	TGTGCCAGCAGCTCCTATGGTGGCTACAATGAGCAGTTCTTC
TRBD2	TRBV13	15	TRBJ2-1	-	CASSPPVLAGREQFF	TGTGCCAGCAGCCCTCCTGTACTAGCGGGAAGAGAGCAGTTCTTC
-	TRBV5-6	13	TRBJ2-2	-	CASSLWSGGELFF	TGTGCCAGCAGCTTGTGGTCCGGCGGGGAGCTGTTTTTT
-	TRBV27	15	TRBJ2-7	-	CASTPRGGASYEQYF	TGTGCCAGCACCCCCAGGGGAGGGGCCTCCTACGAGCAGTACTTC
TRBD1	TRBV11-2	13	TRBJ1-2	-	CASTPGGGYGYTF	TGTGCCAGCACCCCAGGGGGCGGTTATGGCTACACCTTC
-	TRBV5-4	14	TRBJ1-1	-	CASSLVGRGSEAFF	TGTGCCAGCAGCTTGGTCGGCAGGGGATCTGAAGCTTTCTTT
-	TRBV5-1	13	TRBJ1-3	-	CASRVRSGNTIYF	TGCGCCAGCAGGGTCCGCTCTGGAAACACCATATATTTT
-	TRBV10-3	17	TRBJ2-7	-	CAISDPENTASSYEQYF	TGTGCCATCAGTGACCCCGAAAACACCGCAAGCTCCTACGAGCAGTACTTC
TRBD1	TRBV29-1	13	TRBJ2-5	-	CSGIQGAWETQYF	TGCAGCGGTATCCAGGGGGCCTGGGAGACCCAGTACTTC
TRBD1	TRBV10-3	15	TRBJ1-4	-	CAISDRGLPNEKLFF	TGTGCCATCAGCGACAGGGGGCTGCCTAATGAAAAACTGTTTTTT
-	TRBV15	12	TRBJ2-3	-	CATRGSTDTQYF	TGTGCCACCCGGGGCAGCACAGATACGCAGTATTTT
TRBD1	TRBV27	19	TRBJ2-7	-	CASSPLGQDIEGEPYEQYF	TGTGCCAGCAGTCCCCTGGGACAGGACATAGAAGGGGAACCGTACGAGCAGTACTTC
-	TRBV4-1	16	TRBJ2-2	-	CASSQDPAGNTGELFF	TGCGCCAGCAGCCAAGACCCGGCAGGGAACACCGGGGAGCTGTTTTTT
TRBD1	TRBV18	16	TRBJ2-7	-	CASSPRATGIPYEQYF	TGTGCCAGCTCACCAAGGGCGACAGGGATCCCCTACGAGCAGTACTTC
-	TRBV28	14	TRBJ2-3	-	CASSPAMATDTQYF	TGTGCCAGCAGCCCCGCGATGGCCACAGATACGCAGTATTTT
TRBD1	TRBV27	16	TRBJ2-2	-	CASSIGTGGRTGELFF	TGTGCCAGCAGCATTGGGACAGGGGGACGGACCGGGGAGCTGTTTTTT
-	TRBV2	16	TRBJ2-7	-	CASRPLGPSSSYEQYF	TGTGCCAGCAGACCGTTGGGACCGTCTAGCTCCTACGAGCAGTACTTC
-	TRBV7-9	17	TRBJ2-2	-	CASSFPGDREFTGELFF	TGTGCCAGCAGCTTCCCGGGCGACCGGGAGTTCACCGGGGAGCTGTTTTTT
-	TRBV4-1	15	TRBJ2-7	-	CASSQTPGGSYEQYF	TGCGCCAGCAGCCAAACTCCAGGAGGCTCCTACGAGCAGTACTTC
-	TRBV6-5	14	TRBJ1-1	-	CASSFGGGNTEAFF	TGTGCCAGCAGTTTCGGGGGGGGGAACACTGAAGCTTTCTTT
-	TRBV28	14	TRBJ1-5	-	CASYYTGDNQPQHF	TGTGCCAGTTATTATACCGGGGACAATCAGCCCCAGCATTTT
-	TRBV4-1	14	TRBJ2-6	-	CASSAWSGANVLTF	TGCGCCAGCAGCGCTTGGTCTGGGGCCAACGTCCTGACTTTC
TRBD2	TRBV5-4	17	TRBJ2-2	few	CASSPSLAGEDTGELFF	TGTGCCAGCAGCCCGTCACTAGCGGGAGAGGACACCGGGGAGCTGTTTTTT
TRBD2	TRBV5-6	15	TRBJ2-1	-	CASSLVAGAINEQFF	TGTGCCAGCAGCTTGGTAGCGGGAGCGATCAATGAGCAGTTCTTC
-	TRBV6-5	15	TRBJ2-7	-	CASSYSKGTDYEQYF	TGTGCCAGCAGTTACTCGAAGGGGACGGACTACGAGCAGTACTTC
-	TRBV28	12	TRBJ2-3	-	CASSSFGGTQYF	TGTGCCAGCAGTTCCTTTGGCGGTACGCAGTATTTT
-	TRBV9	15	TRBJ2-3	once	CASSVQRRATDTQYF	TGTGCCAGCAGCGTACAAAGGCGGGCGACAGATACGCAGTATTTT
TRBD1	TRBV6-5	16	TRBJ2-1	-	CASSSVTGEMGNEQFF	TGTGCCAGCAGTTCCGTCACAGGGGAGATGGGTAATGAGCAGTTCTTC
-	TRBV28	15	TRBJ2-2	-	CASSPLGPNTGELFF	TGTGCCAGCAGCCCTCTGGGCCCCAACACCGGGGAGCTGTTTTTT
TRBD2	TRBV27	19	TRBJ2-1	-	CASSSRTSGTLSSYNEQFF	TGTGCCAGCAGTTCACGGACTAGCGGAACCCTAAGCTCCTACAATGAGCAGTTCTTC
TRBD1	TRBV4-3	14	TRBJ2-7	few	CASKQGTASYEQYF	TGCGCCAGCAAACAGGGGACAGCCTCCTACGAGCAGTACTTC
-	TRBV7-3	14	TRBJ2-3	-	CASAEGLSTDTQYF	TGTGCCAGCGCAGAGGGGTTGAGCACAGATACGCAGTATTTT
-	TRBV19	13	TRBJ2-6	-	CASNPSGANVLTF	TGTGCCAGTAATCCCTCTGGGGCCAACGTCCTGACTTTC
TRBD1	TRBV10-3	17	TRBJ2-7	-	CAISEGRQGRRDYEQYF	TGTGCCATCAGTGAGGGTCGACAGGGACGACGGGATTACGAGCAGTACTTC
-	TRBV19	13	TRBJ1-5	few	CASSSGKGQPQHF	TGTGCCAGTAGTAGTGGGAAGGGTCAGCCCCAGCATTTT
TRBD2	TRBV15	16	TRBJ2-1	once	CATSRDGGSSYNEQFF	TGTGCCACCAGCAGAGACGGCGGGAGCTCCTACAATGAGCAGTTCTTC
TRBD2	TRBV27	15	TRBJ2-3	-	CASSLLAVSTDTQYF	TGTGCCAGCAGCCTACTAGCGGTTAGCACAGATACGCAGTATTTT
TRBD2	TRBV29-1	14	TRBJ2-7	-	CSVYSGGPSYEQYF	TGCAGCGTTTATAGCGGGGGACCCTCCTACGAGCAGTACTTC
TRBD2	TRBV28	16	TRBJ2-1	-	CASSPHRTSVYNEQFF	TGTGCCAGCAGCCCCCACAGGACTAGCGTCTACAATGAGCAGTTCTTC
TRBD1	TRBV18	15	TRBJ2-2	few	CASSPGTGDTGELFF	TGTGCCAGCTCACCCGGGACAGGGGACACCGGGGAGCTGTTTTTT
-	TRBV27	15	TRBJ1-5	-	CASKDRGFPNQPQHF	TGTGCCAGCAAGGATCGGGGATTTCCGAATCAGCCCCAGCATTTT
-	TRBV5-6	16	TRBJ2-3	once	CASSAPPGLSTDTQYF	TGTGCCAGCAGCGCCCCCCCGGGGCTCAGCACAGATACGCAGTATTTT
-	TRBV7-9	12	TRBJ2-7	-	CASSLANKEQYF	TGTGCCAGCAGCTTAGCCAATAAAGAGCAGTACTTC